The rows below give T cell receptor beta chains drawn from one sample of a study of OX40 agonist ivuxolimab in advanced cancers. Only in-frame clones appear in the TCRdb table, and some are missing; sequencing was by immunoSEQ multiplex PCR. The table records 50,000 to 75,000 clones, about 92% of them present only once. The source material was CD4+ or CD8+ T cells sorted from blood, sampled in a trial of the OX40 agonist ivuxolimab. The receptor set was obtained from an adult with an advanced solid tumor such as melanoma, head and neck, liver or kidney cancer. Both conserved end residues are part of each CDR3. A D gene is named only where the DNA matches it firmly. Where a row states a size, it is once, few, many or the class of an expanded clone; other rows omit it.

v_gene	abundance	d_gene	j_gene	CDR3aa	CDR3nt
TRBV30	-	-	TRBJ1-3	CAWSRGNTIYF	TGTGCCTGGAGTAGGGGAAACACCATATATTTT
TRBV7-9	-	-	TRBJ2-5	CASSLARTGQETQYF	TGTGCCAGCAGCTTAGCGAGGACTGGCCAAGAGACCCAGTACTTC
TRBV9	-	-	TRBJ2-3	CASSVGTDTQYF	TGTGCCAGCAGCGTAGGAACAGATACGCAGTATTTT
TRBV7-8	-	TRBD1	TRBJ2-4	CASSSTLGTGNIQYF	TGTGCCAGCAGCTCGACCCTGGGGACAGGGAACATTCAGTACTTC
TRBV5-1	once	-	TRBJ1-3	CASSLGGRNTIYF	TGCGCCAGCAGCTTGGGGGGTAGAAACACCATATATTTT
TRBV5-1	-	TRBD2	TRBJ2-5	CASLPPGGETQYF	TGCGCCAGCCTGCCCCCGGGAGGGGAGACCCAGTACTTC
TRBV7-9	-	-	TRBJ1-4	CASSLEATNEKLFF	TGTGCCAGCAGCTTGGAGGCGACTAATGAAAAACTGTTTTTT
TRBV2	once	TRBD1	TRBJ1-3	CASSTDRAAGNTIYF	TGTGCCAGCAGTACAGACAGGGCCGCTGGAAACACCATATATTTT
TRBV15	-	-	TRBJ1-1	CATSRSYGLGNTEAFF	TGTGCCACCAGCCGCTCTTATGGGCTGGGTAACACTGAAGCTTTCTTT
TRBV6-6	-	TRBD1	TRBJ1-2	CASFRTGNYGYTF	TGTGCCAGCTTCCGGACAGGGAACTATGGCTACACCTTC
TRBV7-9	few	TRBD2	TRBJ2-3	CASSKLAGGTDTQYF	TGTGCCAGCAGCAAACTAGCGGGGGGCACAGATACGCAGTATTTT
TRBV9	-	-	TRBJ2-3	CASSVAPGTAGDTQYF	TGTGCCAGCAGCGTAGCACCCGGGACGGCGGGGGATACGCAGTATTTT
TRBV6-5	-	-	TRBJ1-1	CASSRSGVNTEAFF	TGTGCCAGCAGTCGCTCTGGGGTCAACACTGAAGCTTTCTTT
TRBV5-6	-	-	TRBJ2-3	CASSLKGPDTQYF	TGTGCCAGCAGCTTAAAGGGCCCAGATACGCAGTATTTT
TRBV9	few	-	TRBJ1-4	CASSVVEGEGLFF	TGTGCCAGCAGCGTAGTAGAGGGTGAGGGTTTGTTTTTT
TRBV5-1	-	-	TRBJ2-3	CASSFGLFSLPSTDTQYF	TGCGCCAGCAGCTTTGGGTTGTTTTCTTTACCTAGCACAGATACGCAGTATTTT
TRBV4-1	-	TRBD1	TRBJ1-6	CASSQAPGTAYNSPLHF	TGCGCCAGCAGCCAAGCTCCTGGGACAGCCTATAATTCACCCCTCCACTTT
TRBV7-8	once	TRBD1	TRBJ1-1	CASSPGQGFTEAFF	TGTGCCAGCAGCCCCGGACAGGGTTTCACTGAAGCTTTCTTT
TRBV7-6	-	TRBD2	TRBJ2-5	CASSYGLEETQYF	TGTGCCAGCAGTTATGGACTAGAAGAGACCCAGTACTTC
TRBV27	once	TRBD1	TRBJ2-3	CATSDRGRTDTQYF	TGTGCCACCTCCGACAGGGGTCGCACAGATACGCAGTATTTT
TRBV6-5	-	TRBD1	TRBJ1-1	CAISVDRDTEAFF	TGTGCCATCTCTGTCGACAGGGACACTGAAGCTTTCTTT
TRBV18	-	-	TRBJ2-5	CASSPLAQPQETQYF	TGTGCCAGCTCACCACTGGCACAGCCACAAGAGACCCAGTACTTC
TRBV6-6	-	-	TRBJ2-2	CASRSLTGTGELFF	TGTGCCAGCAGATCTTTGACTGGCACCGGGGAGCTGTTTTTT
TRBV9	-	TRBD2	TRBJ2-7	CASSLKPAGAAEQYF	TGTGCCAGCAGCCTCAAACCAGCGGGAGCCGCCGAGCAGTACTTC
TRBV6-5	-	TRBD1	TRBJ1-5	CAIGQGWHQPQHF	TGTGCCATCGGACAGGGGTGGCATCAGCCCCAGCATTTT
TRBV5-1	-	TRBD1	TRBJ1-4	CASSLAGQGIREKLFF	TGCGCCAGCAGCTTGGCGGGACAGGGAATTCGGGAAAAACTGTTTTTT
TRBV10-2	-	-	TRBJ1-1	CASSEGWTEAFF	TGCGCCAGCAGTGAGGGGTGGACTGAAGCTTTCTTT
TRBV7-9	-	-	TRBJ1-2	CASSPGRDNYGYTF	TGTGCCAGCAGCCCGGGCAGGGATAACTATGGCTACACCTTC
TRBV2	-	-	TRBJ1-4	CATTVNEKLFF	TGTGCCACAACAGTTAATGAAAAACTGTTTTTT
TRBV11-3	-	TRBD1	TRBJ2-3	CASSVGTGLTDTQYF	TGTGCCAGCAGCGTAGGGACAGGGCTCACAGATACGCAGTATTTT
TRBV11-2	-	TRBD1	TRBJ2-1	CASSRTGDRRNNEQFF	TGTGCCAGCAGCCGTACAGGGGACAGAAGAAACAATGAGCAGTTCTTC
TRBV7-8	-	-	TRBJ2-2	CASSPFRVIAGTNTGELFF	TGTGCCAGCAGCCCCTTCAGGGTTATCGCGGGAACGAACACCGGGGAGCTGTTTTTT
TRBV6-6	-	TRBD1	TRBJ2-7	CASRATGVGYEQYF	TGTGCCAGCAGGGCAACAGGGGTGGGATACGAGCAGTACTTC
TRBV30	-	-	TRBJ1-2	CAWIGTNYGYTF	TGTGCCTGGATAGGGACCAACTATGGCTACACCTTC
TRBV27	-	-	TRBJ2-5	CASSLIGLQETQYF	TGTGCCAGCAGTTTAATAGGATTGCAAGAGACCCAGTACTTC
TRBV21-1	-	-	TRBJ2-7	CASSNLSYEQYF	TGTGCCAGCAGCAACCTAAGTTACGAGCAGTACTTC
TRBV5-1	-	TRBD1	TRBJ1-2	CASSQGQADYGYTF	TGCGCCAGCAGCCAGGGACAGGCGGACTATGGCTACACCTTC
TRBV4-2	-	TRBD2	TRBJ2-7	CASRYGGAINSYEQYF	TGTGCCAGCAGGTACGGGGGGGCCATAAACTCCTACGAGCAGTACTTC
TRBV18	-	-	TRBJ2-7	CASSPGTAKPYF	TGTGCCAGCTCTCCCGGGACCGCCAAACCGTACTTC
TRBV9	few	TRBD1	TRBJ1-5	CASSAGGGIGQPQHF	TGTGCCAGCAGCGCAGGGGGAGGTATTGGTCAGCCCCAGCATTTT
TRBV30	-	-	TRBJ1-2	CAWSWPVNYGYTF	TGTGCCTGGAGTTGGCCGGTGAACTATGGCTACACCTTC
TRBV6-4	-	-	TRBJ2-5	CASSRVVGETQYF	TGTGCCAGCAGTAGGGTGGTGGGTGAGACCCAGTACTTC
TRBV19	-	-	TRBJ2-1	CASSLGANYYNEQFF	TGTGCCAGTAGCCTAGGGGCCAACTACTACAATGAGCAGTTCTTC
TRBV19	few	-	TRBJ1-5	CASNHLHQPQHF	TGTGCCAGTAATCATCTCCATCAGCCCCAGCATTTT
TRBV18	-	TRBD1	TRBJ1-2	CASSPPKTQGLNYGYTF	TGTGCCAGCTCACCACCGAAAACACAGGGGCTTAACTATGGCTACACCTTC